The 26 T cell receptor beta chains below were found in one sample sequenced in a study of blood T cell repertoires in COVID-19. Generated by immunoSEQ multiplex PCR, the TCRdb table keeps only in-frame clones and is missing some. The data hold 200,000 to 300,000 clones, with 70% to 90% observed a single time. Sequenced material: peripheral blood. Every receptor here comes from a young woman who had recovered from COVID-19.

This rearrangement joins TRBV2 to TRBJ2-6; 9 bases match TRBD1. CDR1 is SNHLY and CDR2 is FYNNEI in the germline V gene. J was trimmed by 1 base and V by 11 bases; bases with no gene match: 9. The CDR3 is 16 amino acids. The CDR3 nucleotides read TGTGCCGGAAAACAGGGGGCTACTTCTGGGGCCAACGTCCTGACTTTC. Protein: CAGKQGATSGANVLTF.

The chain recombines TRBV12-5 with TRBJ1-3, with unresolved D. CDR1 and CDR2 (germline): LGHNT, FRNRAP. V was cut by 1 base and J by 3 bases, with 10 bases left in between. This CDR3 is 15 amino acids long. This CDR3 is CASGLASGGGNTIYF. The CDR3 nucleotides read TGTGCTAGTGGTTTGGCCTCGGGTGGTGGAAACACCATATATTTT.

The rearrangement uses TRBV3-1 (or the pseudogene TRBV3-2) and TRBJ2-7, with D perhaps matching TRBD1 (5 bases). This CDR3 has 15 amino acids. CDR1 and CDR2 (germline): LGHDT, YNNKEL (reference sequence). V dropped 0 bases and J dropped 3 bases, with 12 bases sitting between them. CDR3 region: CASSQDWGRYYEQYF. The CDR3, as DNA: TGTGCCAGCAGCCAAGACTGGGGCAGATACTACGAGCAGTACTTC.

This clone appeared a few times. The V and J genes are TRBV6-2 or TRBV6-3 and TRBJ1-5, with 9 bases that match TRBD1. Trimming cost V 4 bases and J 3 bases; bases outside gene matches: 10. In germline, CDR1 is MNHEY, CDR2 SVGEGT. CDR3 length equals 17 residues. The CDR3 nucleotides read TGTGCCAGCAGTTCCAACCAGGGGACAGGGACCAATCAGCCCCAGCATTTT. This encodes CASSSNQGTGTNQPQHF.

This rearrangement joins TRBV30 to TRBJ1-5; tentatively, D is TRBD1 (6 bases). The V gene lost 5 bases and the J gene lost 1 base, with 9 bases spanning the gap. The germline V gene has CDR1 GTSNPN and CDR2 SVGIG (reference sequence). The CDR3 is 13 residues long. CDR3 nucleotide sequence: TGTGCCTGGGGGGGACAAAGCAATCAGCCCCAGCATTTT. This encodes CAWGGQSNQPQHF. The full variable domain, its missing parts supplied by reference TRBV30 and TRBJ1-5, is SQTIHQWPATLVQPVGSPLSLECTVEGTSNPNLYWYRQAAGRGLQLLFYSVGIGQISSEVPQNLSASRPQDRQFILSSKKLLLSDSGFYLCAWGGQSNQPQHFGDGTRLSIL.

About this clone itself: Other nucleotide sequences from this sample produce the same CDR3. The chain links TRBV27 to TRBJ1-2, with 9 bases aligning to TRBD1. V shed 5 bases and J 5 bases; nucleotides not matched to a gene: 6. From germline, CDR1 is MNHEY and CDR2 SMNVEV (reference sequence). This CDR3 is 14 amino acids long. CDR3: CASSPTGGRYGYTF. The DNA of the CDR3 is TGTGCCAGCAGTCCGACAGGGGGACGGTATGGCTACACCTTC.

Here the CDR3 DNA reads TGTGCCAGCTCACAGGAGGTTCAGGGGGCGGGCCAGCCCCAGCATTTT. This translates into CASSQEVQGAGQPQHF. The chain uses TRBV18 and TRBJ1-5; 8 nucleotides match TRBD1. V trimming: 4 bases; J trimming: 7 bases; junction bases outside the gene matches: 12. Germline loops: CDR1 KGHSH, CDR2 LQKENI. The CDR3 is 16 amino acids.

The chain has TRBV29-1 and TRBJ2-1; 7 nucleotides line up with TRBD2. The CDR3 is 16 amino acids. The germline gives CDR1 SQVTM, CDR2 ANQGSEA. Trimming at V came to 2 bases and at J to 0 bases, leaving 7 bases not matched to a gene. CDR3 protein: CSVERAGESSYNEQFF. CDR3 sequence (DNA): TGCAGCGTTGAACGGGCGGGGGAGAGCTCCTACAATGAGCAGTTCTTC.

This chain connects TRBV6-6 to TRBJ1-3; no clear D. The CDR3 runs 13 residues. Germline V gene data show CDR1 as MNHNY and CDR2 as SVGAGI (reference sequence). Trimming removed 4 bases at V and 2 bases at J, with 6 bases between. For the CDR3, the DNA is TGTGCCAGCAGTTCTTTCGCTGGAAACACCATATATTTT. Its translation is CASSSFAGNTIYF.

V usage is TRBV5-1 and J usage is TRBJ1-5; no firm D call. CDR3 length: 15 amino acids. The V end lost 1 base, the J end lost 6 bases, and 14 bases lay between the germline ends. CDR1 is SGHRS and CDR2 is YFSETQ in the germline V gene. This CDR3 is CASSLSGERAQPQHF. The CDR3 bases are TGCGCCAGCAGCTTGTCCGGGGAACGTGCTCAGCCCCAGCATTTT.

This chain connects TRBV4-2 to TRBJ1-1; maybe TRBD1 (5 bases). V lost 1 base, J lost 6 bases, and 15 bases lay in between. In germline, CDR1 is LGHNA, CDR2 YNFKEQ. The CDR3 length is 15 residues. The CDR3 is CASSQAGRELPEAFF. CDR3 DNA: TGTGCCAGCAGCCAAGCAGGCAGGGAACTCCCTGAAGCTTTCTTT.

The V gene is TRBV7-9, the J gene TRBJ2-7, with 8 bases that match TRBD1. There are 13 residues in the CDR3. Losses at the gene ends were 8 bases for V and 2 bases for J; bases not matched to a gene: 5. Germline V lookup: CDR1 SEHNR, CDR2 FQNEAQ (reference sequence). The DNA for the CDR3 is TGTGCCAGCTCGGGACAGGTCCCCTACGAGCAGTACTTC. Translating gives CASSGQVPYEQYF.

This clone was detected only a few times. V usage is TRBV7-2 and J usage is TRBJ1-1; D is possibly TRBD1 (6 bases). CDR1 and CDR2 (germline): SGHTA, FQGNSA. Trimming pared 1 base from V and 5 bases from J, leaving 20 bases between. The CDR3 runs 17 residues. The CDR3 loop is CASSLVALQGGGTEAFF. In DNA, the CDR3 is TGTGCCAGCAGCTTAGTGGCCCTACAGGGCGGGGGTACTGAAGCTTTCTTT.

The chain is built from TRBV13 and TRBJ1-3; D remains unclear. Trimming left V 1 base short and J 1 base short, with 14 bases between. Germline values: CDR1 PRHDT, CDR2 FYEKMQ (reference sequence). The length of the CDR3 is 17 residues. CDR3 region: CASSLDVSRHSGNTIYF. CDR3 DNA sequence: TGTGCCAGCAGCTTAGACGTATCGCGGCATTCTGGAAACACCATATATTTT.

This chain joins TRBV19 and TRBJ1-3; D remains unclear. Per germline, CDR1 LNHDA and CDR2 SQIVND (reference sequence). Trimming pared 3 bases from V and 0 bases from J, leaving 9 bases between. The CDR3 sequence is 15 residues long. The CDR3 region is CASSIAGNSGNTIYF. Written as DNA, the CDR3 is TGTGCCAGTAGTATCGCGGGGAACTCTGGAAACACCATATATTTT.

The chain carries TRBV28 and TRBJ1-2; D perhaps matches TRBD1 (5 bases). Per the germline V gene, CDR1 is MDHEN and CDR2 is SYDVKM. This CDR3 is 13 amino acids long. Trimming removed 3 bases at V and 7 bases at J, with 12 bases between. Here the CDR3 DNA reads TGTGCCAGCAGTTTTCTCACAGGAAGTGGCTACACCTTC. It encodes CASSFLTGSGYTF.

The sample holds a few counts of this clone. The chain joins TRBV5-1 to TRBJ2-5, with 8 nucleotides matching TRBD1. V lost 4 bases to trimming and J lost 1 base; unmatched junction nucleotides: 6. Germline V gives CDR1 SGHRS, CDR2 YFSETQ. This CDR3 region has 15 residues. CDR3 coding DNA: TGCGCCAGCAGCCCGACAGGGGCTTTCCAAGAGACCCAGTACTTC. Residues: CASSPTGAFQETQYF.

V gene TRBV19 combines with J gene TRBJ2-3; possibly TRBD2 for D (6 bases). Trimming left V 3 bases short and J 2 bases short, with 24 bases between. CDR1 is LNHDA and CDR2 is SQIVND in the germline V gene (reference sequence). This CDR3 is built from 19 residues. CDR3 loop: CASSIARRGRMTPTDTQYF. In DNA form, the CDR3 reads TGTGCCAGTAGTATCGCTAGGCGGGGACGGATGACCCCCACAGATACGCAGTATTTT.

This chain uses TRBV7-6 with TRBJ2-7; TRBD1 aligns across 9 bases. Germline-derived CDR1 and CDR2 are SGHVS and FNYEAQ. J gave up 3 bases and V 1 base, and 4 bases lay outside the gene matches. This CDR3 region has 15 residues. CDR3 loop: CASSLGGTGHYEQYF. CDR3 nucleotides: TGTGCCAGCAGCTTAGGCGGGACAGGGCACTACGAGCAGTACTTC. The whole variable domain, filled in from reference TRBV7-6 and TRBJ2-7, reads GAGVSQSPRYKVTKRGQDVALRCDPISGHVSLYWYRQALGQGPEFLTYFNYEAQQDKSGLPNDRFSAERPEGSISTLTIQRTEQRDSAMYRCASSLGGTGHYEQYFGPGTRLTVT.

The chain combines TRBV13 with TRBJ1-2, with TRBD1 matching over 7 bases. CDR1 and CDR2 from the germline V gene are PRHDT and FYEKMQ (reference sequence). The CDR3 is 16 residues long. V lost 0 bases and J lost 0; bases outside the gene matches: 4. The CDR3 sequence: CASSLGTGNANYGYTF. CDR3 bases: TGTGCCAGCAGCTTAGGGACAGGGAACGCTAACTATGGCTACACCTTC.

The V gene is TRBV6-1, the J gene TRBJ2-1; TRBD1 matches 8 bases. The V segment lost 2 bases and the J segment 10 bases; nucleotides outside the gene matches: 10. The germline CDR1 and CDR2 sequences are MNHNS and SASEGT. There are 15 residues in the CDR3. The chain's CDR3 is CASSEIDMGDREQFF. For the CDR3, the DNA is TGTGCCAGCAGTGAAATTGATATGGGGGACAGGGAGCAGTTCTTC.

Only one count was recorded for this clone. The junction departs from the called germline gene at one end, perhaps through a read error. The V and J genes are TRBV6-2 or TRBV6-3 and TRBJ2-3; maybe TRBD2 (5 bases). The CDR3 length is 14 residues. Germline V gives CDR1 MNHEY, CDR2 SVGEGT. The DNA of the CDR3 is TGTGCCAGCAGTCACTCACTAGATCCAGATACGCAGTATTTT. As protein: CASSHSLDPDTQYF.

A word on this clone: Other nucleotide sequences in the sample specify the same CDR3. The chain carries TRBV5-1 and TRBJ2-5; perhaps TRBD1 as D (6 bases). Germline-derived CDR1 and CDR2 are SGHRS and YFSETQ. V was shortened by 2 bases and J by 4 bases, with 9 bases between the two germline ends. This CDR3 has 13 amino acids. The CDR3 loop is CASSLGGPETQYF. The DNA of the CDR3 is TGCGCCAGCAGCTTAGGGGGTCCAGAGACCCAGTACTTC. Looking up the rest from reference TRBV5-1 and TRBJ2-5 gives the full variable domain: KAGVTQTPRYLIKTRGQQVTLSCSPISGHRSVSWYQQTPGQGLQFLFEYFSETQRNKGNFPGRFSGRQFSNSRSEMNVSTLELGDSALYLCASSLGGPETQYFGPGTRLLVL.

The chain combines TRBV6-1 with TRBJ1-4, with D unclear. The V gene's germline CDR1 is MNHNS and CDR2 SASEGT. The CDR3 has 13 residues. V was clipped by 3 bases and J by 1 base, with 3 bases between them. The CDR3 spells CASSDRTNEKLFF. The CDR3 DNA reads as TGTGCCAGCAGTGACAGAACTAATGAAAAACTGTTTTTT.

The V call is TRBV7-9, the J call TRBJ2-7; 8 positions match TRBD1. Unmatched junction bases numbered 15, after V lost 8 bases and J lost 3 bases. CDR3 length equals 16 residues. CDR1 is SEHNR, CDR2 FQNEAQ, per germline (reference sequence). The CDR3 is CASAPPPRTGHYEQYF. The CDR3 DNA is TGTGCCAGCGCCCCGCCACCAAGGACAGGGCACTACGAGCAGTACTTC.

CDR3 amino acids: CASSFGGQGNQETQYF. CDR3 sequence (DNA): TGTGCCAGCAGCTTTGGAGGACAGGGGAACCAAGAGACCCAGTACTTC. The gene calls are TRBV5-4 and TRBJ2-5; 9 bases map to TRBD1. The V gene end was trimmed by 2 bases and the J gene end by 0 bases; junction bases not matched to a gene: 5. Germline lookup yields CDR1 SGHNT and CDR2 YYREEE (reference sequence). There are 16 residues in the CDR3.